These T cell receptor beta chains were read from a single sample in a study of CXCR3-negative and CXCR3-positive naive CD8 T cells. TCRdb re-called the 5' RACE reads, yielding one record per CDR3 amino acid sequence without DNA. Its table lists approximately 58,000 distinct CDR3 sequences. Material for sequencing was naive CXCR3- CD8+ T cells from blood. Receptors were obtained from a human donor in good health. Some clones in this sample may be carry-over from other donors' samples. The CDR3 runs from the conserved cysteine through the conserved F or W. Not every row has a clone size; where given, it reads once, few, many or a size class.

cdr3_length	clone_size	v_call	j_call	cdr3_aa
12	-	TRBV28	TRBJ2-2	CASSPLSGELFF
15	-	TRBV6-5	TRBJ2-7	CASSYSGGGLYEQYF
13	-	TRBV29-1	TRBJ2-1	CSAGQASYNEQFF
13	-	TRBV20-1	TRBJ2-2	CSAYSGSNGELFF
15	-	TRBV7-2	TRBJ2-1	CASSTGTSPLDEQFF
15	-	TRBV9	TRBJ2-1	CASSVVASGNNEQFF
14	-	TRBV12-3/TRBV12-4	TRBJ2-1	CASSRRVLGDEQFF
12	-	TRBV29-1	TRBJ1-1	CSGRLGGTEAFF
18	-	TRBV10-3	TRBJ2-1	CAISDPLAGAGSYNEQFF
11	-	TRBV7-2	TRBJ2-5	CASSLVGQILF
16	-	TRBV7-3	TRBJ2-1	CASSPSLAGGLDEQFF
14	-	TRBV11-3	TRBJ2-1	CASSLRSSYNEQFF
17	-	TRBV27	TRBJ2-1	CASTWIAGGFLGNEQFF
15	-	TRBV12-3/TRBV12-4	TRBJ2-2	CASSWFPDRRWELFF
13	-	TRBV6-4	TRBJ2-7	CASHGPSSYEQYF
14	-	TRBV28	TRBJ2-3	CASTGGRALDTQYF
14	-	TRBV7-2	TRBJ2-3	CASRRDMTTDTQYF
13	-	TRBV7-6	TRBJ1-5	CASSLAFNQPQHF
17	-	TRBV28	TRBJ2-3	CASSQGARPWSTDTQYF
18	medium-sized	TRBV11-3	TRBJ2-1	CASSAGEWDRVILGEQFF
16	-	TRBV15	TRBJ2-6	CATTDRTGVWANVLTF
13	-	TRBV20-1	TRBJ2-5	CSARGGYQETQYF
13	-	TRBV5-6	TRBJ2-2	CASSFRQSGELFF
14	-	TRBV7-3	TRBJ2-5	CASSLSQGEETQYF
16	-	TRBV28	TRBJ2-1	CASSPIQGVNYNEQFF
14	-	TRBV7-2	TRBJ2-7	CASSLALGTYEQYF
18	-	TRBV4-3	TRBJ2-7	CASSQERRGQGASYGQYF
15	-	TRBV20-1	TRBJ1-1	CSTTGQGGVNTEAFF
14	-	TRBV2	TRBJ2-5	CASSSKEYQETQYF
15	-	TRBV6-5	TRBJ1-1	CASSTPTVMNTEAFF
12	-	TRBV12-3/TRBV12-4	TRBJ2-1	CASSPGTGYPDF
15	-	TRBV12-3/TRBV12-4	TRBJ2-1	CASSTPMGTFNEQFF
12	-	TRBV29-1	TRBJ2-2	CSARQVVGELFF
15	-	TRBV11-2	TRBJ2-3	CASSFSAGSQDTQYF
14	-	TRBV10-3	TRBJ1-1	CAISEAHTNTEAFF